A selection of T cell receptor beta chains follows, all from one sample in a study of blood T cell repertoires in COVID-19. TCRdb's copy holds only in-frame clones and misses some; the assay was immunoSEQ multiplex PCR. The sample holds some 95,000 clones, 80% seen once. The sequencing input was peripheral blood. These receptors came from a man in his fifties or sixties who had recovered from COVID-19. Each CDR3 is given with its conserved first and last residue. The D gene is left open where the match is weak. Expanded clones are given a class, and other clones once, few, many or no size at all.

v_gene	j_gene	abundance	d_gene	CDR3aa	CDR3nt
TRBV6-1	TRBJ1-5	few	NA	CASSEVGRYNQPQHF	TGTGCCAGCAGTGAAGTGGGCAGATACAATCAGCCCCAGCATTTT
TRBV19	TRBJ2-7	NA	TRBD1	CASSIGTGGYEQYF	TGTGCCAGTAGTATCGGGACAGGGGGATACGAGCAGTACTTC
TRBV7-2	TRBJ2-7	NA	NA	CASSLGLGGASEQYF	TGTGCCAGCAGCTTAGGATTGGGTGGGGCCAGCGAGCAGTACTTC
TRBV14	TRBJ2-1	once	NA	CASSQYYNEQFF	TGTGCCAGCAGCCAGTATTACAATGAGCAGTTCTTC
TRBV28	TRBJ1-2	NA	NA	CASRRPGGYGYTF	TGTGCCAGCAGGCGGCCAGGAGGGTATGGCTACACCTTC
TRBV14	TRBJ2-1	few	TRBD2	CASSQLVGRRNNEQFF	TGTGCCAGCAGCCAGCTCGTCGGGAGGCGCAACAATGAGCAGTTCTTC
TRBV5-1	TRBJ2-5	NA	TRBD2	CASSLGGLAGQETQYF	TGCGCCAGCAGCTTGGGAGGGCTAGCGGGACAAGAGACCCAGTACTTC
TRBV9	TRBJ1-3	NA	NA	CASSVGGGVFGNTIYF	TGTGCCAGCAGCGTAGGTGGGGGGGTGTTCGGAAACACCATATATTTT
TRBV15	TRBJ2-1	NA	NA	CATSSATDTISYNEQFF	TGTGCCACCAGCAGCGCGACCGACACCATCTCCTACAATGAGCAGTTCTTC
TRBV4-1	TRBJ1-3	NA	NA	CASSQDVGGNSGNTIYF	TGCGCCAGCAGCCAAGATGTTGGCGGAAACTCTGGAAACACCATATATTTT
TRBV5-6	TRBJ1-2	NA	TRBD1	CASSRGQRLANYGYTF	TGTGCCAGCAGCAGGGGACAGCGGTTAGCTAACTATGGCTACACCTTC
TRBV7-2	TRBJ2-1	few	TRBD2	CASSITSGGMAEQFF	TGTGCCAGCAGCATAACTAGCGGGGGTATGGCTGAGCAGTTCTTC
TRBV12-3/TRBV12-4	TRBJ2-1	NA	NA	CASSLGRSNEQFF	TGTGCCAGCAGTTTGGGGAGAAGCAATGAGCAGTTCTTC
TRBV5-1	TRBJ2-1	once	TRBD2	CASSLSPRGSSYNEQFF	TGCGCCAGCAGCTTGAGCCCCCGCGGGAGTAGCTACAATGAGCAGTTCTTC
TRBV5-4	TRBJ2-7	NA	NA	CASSLVESSYEQYF	TGTGCCAGCAGCTTGGTAGAGTCCTCCTACGAGCAGTACTTC
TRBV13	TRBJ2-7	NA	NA	CASSLGSIPYEQYF	TGTGCCAGCAGCTTAGGATCTATCCCATACGAGCAGTACTTC